These 20 T cell receptor beta chains were sequenced from one sample in a study of T-cell memory formation after mild COVID-19. Each CDR3 protein gets one entry after TCRdb re-called the 5' RACE reads with MiXCR. The sample includes roughly 450,000 distinct CDR3 sequences, under 20% of them seen just once. Sequencing was carried out using PBMCs or a T cell subset sorted from them (not recorded which). These receptors were taken from a man younger than 35 who had mild COVID-19 (a few samples of this study predate the infection). Cell type and time point are not known.

About this clonotype itself: A much larger clone differs by one base, so this may be a read error. The J gene is TRBJ2-3, the V gene TRBV9; 7 bases map to TRBD2. Germline V gene lookup returns CDR1 SGDLS and CDR2 YYNGEE. The CDR3 is 15 amino acids. Unmatched junction bases numbered 2, after V lost 0 bases and J lost 1 base. As DNA, the CDR3 is TGTGCCAGCAGCGTAGGGGCGGGGGGCACAGATACGCAGTATTTT. Residues: CASSVGAGGTDTQYF.

The V gene is TRBV6-6, the J gene TRBJ2-1; D unresolved. Germline loops: CDR1 MNHNY, CDR2 SVGAGI (reference sequence). With 4 bases removed from V and 10 bases from J, the gap between germline ends came to 8 bases. The CDR3 extends over 11 amino acids. In DNA form, the CDR3 reads TGTGCCAGCAGTTTCCGGTACGAGCAGTTCTTC. It encodes CASSFRYEQFF.

This clonotype has only a few counts. The chain is built from TRBV5-1 and TRBJ2-3; 8 bases are a match to TRBD2. V lost 4 bases, J lost 3 bases, and 10 bases stayed unmatched. Germline V CDR1 and CDR2: SGHRS, YFSETQ. The CDR3 is 16 amino acids. Here the CDR3 DNA reads TGCGCCAGCAGCAAGAGCCCCGCTAGCGGGACAGATACGCAGTATTTT. It is translated as CASSKSPASGTDTQYF.

The gene calls are TRBV6-2 or TRBV6-3 and TRBJ1-2; D unclear. Germline values: CDR1 MNHEY, CDR2 SVGEGT. The germline V and J ends were trimmed by 6 bases and 8 bases, with 10 bases remaining between them. This CDR3 comprises 11 residues. Here the CDR3 reads CASRETWGYTF. The CDR3 DNA is TGTGCCAGCAGGGAAACCTGGGGCTACACCTTC.

This sequence joins TRBV7-9 and TRBJ2-2, with 7 nucleotides matching TRBD1. V gave up 11 bases and J gave up 1 base; unmatched junction bases: 7. This CDR3 is built from 14 residues. Germline V gene sequence: CDR1 SEHNR, CDR2 FQNEAQ (reference sequence). The CDR3 is CARSGQMNTGELFF. The CDR3 DNA reads TGTGCCCGTTCGGGACAGATGAACACCGGGGAGCTGTTTTTT.

The chain recombines TRBV7-3 with TRBJ2-6; D unresolved. The germline V and J ends were trimmed by 0 bases and 0 bases, with 12 bases remaining between them. Germline V lookup: CDR1 SGHTA, CDR2 FQGTGA. This CDR3 is 18 amino acids long. DNA of the CDR3: TGTGCCAGCAGCTTAACGTCTGCAGGAACCTCTGGGGCCAACGTCCTGACTTTC. It specifies CASSLTSAGTSGANVLTF.

This clonotype was detected ten times or more. The chain carries TRBV5-1 and TRBJ1-5; D is uncertain. Germline V gene data show CDR1 as SGHRS and CDR2 as YFSETQ. Trimming took 5 bases from V and 3 from J, leaving 9 bases between them. The CDR3 extends over 13 amino acids. The CDR3 protein is CASSSGFNQPQHF. The CDR3 DNA reads as TGCGCCAGCAGTTCGGGCTTCAATCAGCCCCAGCATTTT.

The chain has TRBV18 and TRBJ2-2; tentative D call: TRBD1 (6 bases). Trimming pared 3 bases from V and 5 bases from J, leaving 13 bases between. Germline assignment: CDR1 KGHSH and CDR2 LQKENI. This CDR3 is 15 amino acids long. The CDR3 region is CASSPLGQSTGELFF. The CDR3 nucleotides read TGTGCCAGCTCACCGCTAGGACAGTCGACCGGGGAGCTGTTTTTT.

This clonotype was detected a few times. The chain couples TRBV3-1 to TRBJ2-1; 8 bases line up with TRBD2. Germline assignment: CDR1 LGHDT and CDR2 YNNKEL (reference sequence). V was pared by 3 bases and J by 5 bases, with 9 bases of the junction left unmatched. This CDR3 spans 16 amino acids. CDR3 bases: TGTGCCAGCAGCCATAAGGACTGGCGGGGGGACAATGAGCAGTTCTTC. This gives the protein CASSHKDWRGDNEQFF.

This clonotype was counted only a few times. This sequence joins TRBV4-2 and TRBJ2-5; 13 nucleotides line up with TRBD2. Germline CDR1 is LGHNA and CDR2 is YNFKEQ. This CDR3 is built from 15 residues. Trimming cost V 3 bases and J 13 bases; bases outside gene matches: 11. DNA of the CDR3: TGTGCCAGCAGCCAGGAGACTAGCGGGGGGCCCCCCCCGTACTTC. Translation gives CASSQETSGGPPPYF.

The CDR3 protein is CASSPGTGREKLFF. As DNA, the CDR3 is TGTGCCAGCAGCCCCGGGACAGGGAGGGAAAAACTGTTTTTT. This chain connects TRBV7-2 to TRBJ1-4; 9 bases match TRBD1. The CDR3 spans 14 residues. Looked up from germline, CDR1 is SGHTA and CDR2 is FQGNSA. The trim removed 5 bases at V and 8 bases at J, leaving 6 bases unmatched.

The V call is TRBV4-3, the J call TRBJ2-3, with D perhaps TRBD2 (6 bases). The CDR3 has 16 residues. From germline, CDR1 is LGHNA and CDR2 YSLEER. V gave up 1 base and J gave up 4 bases, with 15 bases separating them. CDR3 residues: CASSQGRVGGPDTQYF. The CDR3 DNA reads as TGCGCCAGCAGCCAAGGCAGGGTGGGGGGTCCAGATACGCAGTATTTT.

The J gene is TRBJ2-5, the V gene TRBV4-2; possible D gene TRBD1, 6 bases. The CDR3 is 16 amino acids. V was shortened by 0 bases and J by 1 base, with 12 bases between the two germline ends. Germline CDR1 LGHNA, CDR2 YNFKEQ. The CDR3 bases are TGTGCCAGCAGCCAAGACATCAGGGGCGGCCAAGAGACCCAGTACTTC. Translating it yields CASSQDIRGGQETQYF.

This clonotype was observed a handful of times. In nucleotides, the CDR3 is TGTGCCAGTAGTCTTGGACAGGGAAAAGCTTTCTTT. The encoded protein is CASSLGQGKAFF. The rearrangement joins TRBV19 to TRBJ1-1, with 8 positions matching TRBD1. J lost 9 bases, V lost 5 bases, and 5 bases had no gene match. From germline, CDR1 is LNHDA and CDR2 SQIVND (reference sequence). The CDR3 runs to 12 residues.

This clonotype came up many times. The chain employs TRBV11-2 and TRBJ2-3; D is ambiguous. Trimming pared 4 bases from V and 0 bases from J, leaving 14 bases between. This CDR3 is 16 amino acids long. Per germline, CDR1 SGHAT and CDR2 FQNNGV. The chain's CDR3 is CASSSFLASSTDTQYF. CDR3 nucleotide sequence: TGTGCCAGCAGCTCCTTCTTAGCATCCAGCACAGATACGCAGTATTTT.

This clonotype was picked up a small number of times. The V and J genes are TRBV20-1 and TRBJ2-7; maybe TRBD1 (5 bases). The V gene lost 3 bases and the J gene lost 2 bases, with 14 bases spanning the gap. This CDR3 has 14 residues. Germline values: CDR1 DFQATT, CDR2 SNEGSKA (reference sequence). CDR3 region: CSASPAGITYEQYV. CDR3 DNA sequence: TGCAGTGCTAGCCCCGCAGGGATTACCTACGAGCAGTACGTC.

The CDR3 region is CASSLLGPLSTDTQYF. CDR3 DNA sequence: TGTGCCAGCAGCTTGTTGGGACCCCTTAGCACAGATACGCAGTATTTT. The V gene is TRBV5-5, the J gene TRBJ2-3; D might be TRBD1 or TRBD2, each matching 5 bases. V gave up 1 base and J gave up 0 bases, with 12 bases separating them. Looked up from germline, CDR1 is SGHKS and CDR2 is YYEKEE (reference sequence). The CDR3 is made up of 16 amino acids.

This clonotype has just a few counts. The V and J genes are TRBV6-5 and TRBJ1-1; the D is unclear. The CDR3 is 17 residues long. The V end lost 0 bases, the J end lost 0 bases, and 14 bases lay between the germline ends. Germline CDR1 reads MNHEY; CDR2 reads SVGAGI. The CDR3 DNA follows: TGTGCCAGCAGTTACTCCTCGGCGGGATCCATGAACACTGAAGCTTTCTTT. It codes for CASSYSSAGSMNTEAFF.

V is TRBV7-9 and J is TRBJ2-7; D might be TRBD1 or TRBD2, each matching 5 bases. This CDR3 is 12 amino acids long. Germline assignment: CDR1 SEHNR and CDR2 FQNEAQ (reference sequence). Written as DNA, the CDR3 is TGTGCGAGCAGCTTAGAGGGGATCGAGCAGTACGTC. It encodes CASSLEGIEQYV.

There are a few counts of this clonotype. The chain links TRBV12-3 or TRBV12-4 to TRBJ2-1; no clear D. Trimming removed 6 bases at V and 6 bases at J, with 6 bases between. The CDR3 consists of 11 residues. CDR3 region: CASSYANEQFF. CDR3 DNA: TGTGCCAGCAGCTATGCCAATGAGCAGTTCTTC.